A single count supports the clone carrying this T cell receptor beta chain. Its antigen is as yet unknown. Authors' methods: In the immunoSEQ data, sequences were junction-only and lacked quality scores, so filtering differed. Measured with immunoSEQ multiplex PCR; TCRdb has only the in-frame clones, and not every one. V and J calls and clone size are given by that table; D and trimming were obtained from the DNA. This sample has around 700,000 clones, with roughly nine tenths found just once. The source of the sample is a study of shared clonotypes between healthy human individuals. The CDR3 contains 16 residues. Germline V CDR1 and CDR2: MNHEY, SVGAGI. The V and J ends lost 0 bases and 6 bases, in that order; junction bases with no gene match: 8. Study-wide findings and caveats: Generally, naive subsets came out with larger estimated richness than memory subsets.

CD45RO negativity and positive selection for CCR7 defined naive CD8 cells, a population that excluded terminally differentiated effector memory CD45RA+ cells. Recent vaccinations or acute infections were absent in the healthy HIV-negative adult donors. Adults of Caucasian background living in Nashville, Tennessee made up all donors. The sequenced sample consisted of naive CD8+ T cells sorted from blood. This TCR was sampled from a man under 40 in good health. The chain couples TRBV6-5 to TRBJ1-5; 7 positions match TRBD1. DNA of the CDR3: TGTGCCAGCAGTTACTCCCGGTACAGGGGCGGTCAGCCCCAGCATTTT. Its translation is CASSYSRYRGGQPQHF.